These 14 T cell receptor beta chains were all obtained from the same sample, sequenced in a study of blood T cell repertoires in COVID-19. Repertoires were generated with immunoSEQ multiplex PCR, while TCRdb's copy carries only in-frame clones and drops some. The table includes some 240,000 clones, 75% to 90% detected once. Sequencing was performed on peripheral blood. The receptors derive from a woman aged 65 to 85 with COVID-19, enrolled during active disease.

With regard to this clone: The junction departs from the called germline gene at one end, perhaps through a read error. The V gene is TRBV19, the J gene TRBJ2-3, with 12 bases matching TRBD2. CDR1 and CDR2 (germline): LNHDA, SQIVND (reference sequence). The CDR3 has 15 amino acids. The CDR3 region is CASSRGLAGTDTQYF. CDR3 in DNA: TGTGCCAGTAGTAGGGGACTAGCGGGCACGGATACGCAGTATTTT.

This clone turned up a few times. This chain joins TRBV28 and TRBJ2-6; D possibly corresponds to TRBD1 (6 bases). The germline CDR1 and CDR2 sequences are MDHEN and SYDVKM. Between the trimmed V and J ends, which lost 3 bases and 2 bases, there was a span of 11 bases. CDR3 length: 16 amino acids. The CDR3 loop reads CASSLGRGPGANVLTF. The CDR3 DNA follows: TGTGCCAGCAGTTTGGGCAGGGGACCTGGGGCCAACGTCCTGACTTTC.

The rearrangement joins TRBV27 to TRBJ2-6, with 7 bases aligning to TRBD1. Per the germline V gene, CDR1 is MNHEY and CDR2 is SMNVEV (reference sequence). V lost 5 bases to trimming and J lost 2 bases; unmatched junction nucleotides: 6. The CDR3 is 16 amino acids. The CDR3 reads CASSPAGGTGANVLTF. The CDR3 nucleotides are TGTGCCAGCAGTCCCGCAGGGGGAACTGGGGCCAACGTCCTGACTTTC. Full variable domain (outside the CDR3, taken from reference TRBV27 and TRBJ2-6): EAQVTQNPRYLITVTGKKLTVTCSQNMNHEYMSWYRQDPGLGLRQIYYSMNVEVTDKGDVPEGYKVSRKEKRNFPLILESPSPNQTSLYFCASSPAGGTGANVLTFGAGSRLTVL.

The chain couples TRBV2 to TRBJ1-2; D is perhaps TRBD1 (5 bases). With 4 bases removed from V and 7 bases from J, the gap between germline ends came to 13 bases. CDR3 length equals 13 residues. Germline V gene lookup returns CDR1 SNHLY and CDR2 FYNNEI. The CDR3 is CASSGFGTGGYTF. The CDR3 DNA reads TGTGCCAGCAGTGGTTTCGGGACTGGTGGCTACACCTTC. Full variable domain (remainder filled in from reference TRBV2 and TRBJ1-2): EPEVTQTPSHQVTQMGQEVILRCVPISNHLYFYWYRQILGQKVEFLVSFYNNEISEKSEIFDDQFSVERPDGSNFTLKIRSTKLEDSAMYFCASSGFGTGGYTFGSGTRLTVV.

V and J are TRBV5-6 and TRBJ2-7, with 7 bases that match TRBD2. Germline-derived CDR1 and CDR2 are SGHDT and YYEEEE. The CDR3 length is 15 residues. With V trimmed by 1 base and J by 3 bases, 7 bases remained unmatched. DNA of the CDR3: TGTGCCAGCAGCTTGTCGGGAGGACGTCGCTACGAGCAGTACTTC. Its protein product is CASSLSGGRRYEQYF.

The CDR3 region has the DNA TGTGCCAGCAGCCAAAAACAGGGGGACTATGGCTACACCTTC. Encoded protein: CASSQKQGDYGYTF. This rearrangement joins TRBV5-4 to TRBJ1-2; 8 bases fit TRBD1. The CDR3 has 14 amino acids. Trimming removed 4 bases from V and 3 bases from J; junction bases left unmatched: 5. The germline V gene encodes CDR1 SGHNT and CDR2 YYREEE (reference sequence).

The V gene is TRBV7-9, the J gene TRBJ1-2, with D perhaps TRBD1 (6 bases). The CDR3 runs 13 residues. Trimming took 5 bases from V and 4 from J, leaving 11 bases between them. Germline V lookup: CDR1 SEHNR, CDR2 FQNEAQ (reference sequence). The CDR3 region has the DNA TGTGCCAGCAGCCACGCAGGGGCCTATGGCTACACCTTC. This codes for CASSHAGAYGYTF.

The chain links TRBV10-3 to TRBJ2-7, with 10 bases that match TRBD1. CDR1 is ENHRY, CDR2 SYGVKD, per germline. Unmatched junction bases numbered 6, after V lost 6 bases and J lost 4 bases. This CDR3 is built from 14 residues. For the CDR3, the DNA is TGTGCCATCAGGGCACGGGACAGGGGTTACGAGCAGTACTTC. Translated: CAIRARDRGYEQYF.

CDR3 protein: CASSQFGRTHSYNSPLHF. The DNA of the CDR3 is TGTGCCAGCAGCCAATTTGGGAGGACGCACTCCTATAATTCACCCCTCCACTTT. The rearrangement links TRBV14 to TRBJ1-6, with D unresolved. Germline V gene lookup returns CDR1 SGHDN and CDR2 FVKESK. Trimming cost V 2 bases and J 0 bases, with 14 bases left between them. This CDR3 has 18 residues.

The gene calls are TRBV29-1 and TRBJ1-3; D is ambiguous. Trimming shortened V by 8 bases and J by 8 bases, and 13 bases separated the two germline ends. This CDR3 has 11 residues. CDR1 and CDR2 (germline): SQVTM, ANQGSEA. CDR3 nucleotide sequence: TGCAGCAGCGGAGACGGGGACACCATATATTTT. Its protein is CSSGDGDTIYF.

The chain carries TRBV11-2 and TRBJ2-5; 12 bases are a match to TRBD1. Unmatched junction bases numbered 6, after V lost 4 bases and J lost 3 bases. Germline V gene data show CDR1 as SGHAT and CDR2 as FQNNGV. There are 16 residues in the CDR3. CDR3 nucleotides: TGTGCCAGCAGCTCTCGGGACAGGGGGCCCAAAGAGACCCAGTACTTC. This gives the protein CASSSRDRGPKETQYF.

This chain uses TRBV2 with TRBJ1-1, with 9 nucleotides matching TRBD1. There are 13 residues in the CDR3. V was pared by 10 bases and J by 4 bases, with 7 bases of the junction left unmatched. CDR1 and CDR2 from the germline V gene are SNHLY and FYNNEI. CDR3 in amino acids: CATRTGEVTEAFF. The CDR3 region has the DNA TGTGCCACCCGGACAGGGGAGGTCACTGAAGCTTTCTTT.

The J gene is TRBJ1-4, the V gene TRBV19; 8 positions match TRBD1. The CDR3 runs 17 residues. The ends lost 7 bases at V and 3 bases at J; junction bases unmatched: 13. CDR1 is LNHDA and CDR2 is SQIVND in the germline V gene (reference sequence). This CDR3 reads CASTGGQGASSNEKLFF. CDR3 nucleotide sequence: TGTGCCAGTACCGGCGGGCAGGGGGCGAGTTCTAATGAAAAACTGTTTTTT.

In its sample, this clone was seen once. The CDR3 DNA follows: TGCGCCAGCAGCCAACAGGGGGCCTTTGATACGCAGTATTTT. Translated, it gives CASSQQGAFDTQYF. V usage is TRBV5-1 and J usage is TRBJ2-3; TRBD1 matches at 9 bases. The germline gives CDR1 SGHRS, CDR2 YFSETQ. The V gene end was trimmed by 4 bases and the J gene end by 6 bases; junction bases not matched to a gene: 6. The CDR3 is 14 residues long.